The TCR beta chain described here comes from a study of blood T cells in healthy people across ages. Study findings and constraints: Per-million-T-cell TCR beta diversity fell roughly linearly with age. Not knowing donor CMV status may have confounded expanded clonotype changes.

Per germline, CDR1 SNHLY and CDR2 FYNNEI. This CDR3 has 14 amino acids. Trimming at V came to 6 bases and at J to 7 bases, leaving 7 bases not matched to a gene. A J-beta primer mix and a sample-barcoded 5' primer were used in a second PCR of roughly 6 to 11 cycles. Every single cDNA molecule received a tag from a template-switch adaptor with 12 random nucleotides. TCRdb used MiXCR to reprocess the 5' RACE reads, holding one entry per CDR3 protein. The repertoire holds just under 900,000 distinct CDR3 sequences, with under 30% as singletons. For this clonotype: The antigen is not known.

The sample was blood. This TCR was recovered from a woman aged 80 or over in good health. This chain joins TRBV2 and TRBJ2-2; 8 bases are shared with TRBD1. In DNA form, the CDR3 reads TGTGCCAGCAGCCAGGACAGGGTGGACGGGGAGCTGTTTTTT. This sequence encodes CASSQDRVDGELFF. Using reference TRBV2 and TRBJ2-2 for the parts outside the CDR3, the full variable domain is EPEVTQTPSHQVTQMGQEVILRCVPISNHLYFYWYRQILGQKVEFLVSFYNNEISEKSEIFDDQFSVERPDGSNFTLKIRSTKLEDSAMYFCASSQDRVDGELFFGEGSRLTVL.